This T cell receptor beta chain was recovered during a study of cytomegalovirus exposure and HLA in healthy donors. Overall study results and limits: When analyzed later, a missense DCLRE1C variant was found to be linked to TCR beta V- and J-gene trimming.

Vbeta (60) and Jbeta (13) primers were used in the PCR. Libraries were prepared by immunoSEQ multiplex PCR; TCRdb keeps only in-frame clonotypes and omits some of them. Among over 150,000 clones listed, approximately 84% were seen once. The CDR3 is 15 amino acids. Per the germline V gene, CDR1 is SGHKS and CDR2 is YYEKEE (reference sequence). The V and J ends lost 3 bases and 0 bases respectively, with 10 bases between them. In regard to this clone: Its antigen is currently unknown.

V usage is TRBV5-5 and J usage is TRBJ1-3, with TRBD1 as a possible D gene (5 bases). The source of this sequence is a girl between 10 and 17 years old in good health and CMV-seropositive. Sequencing used PBMCs. The DNA of the CDR3 is TGTGCCAGCAGCTCTACAGGACGCTCTGGAAACACCATATATTTT. This encodes CASSSTGRSGNTIYF.